This T cell receptor (beta chain) was identified in a study of OX40 agonist ivuxolimab in advanced cancers. For the study at large: Ivuxolimab, an antibody that agonizes OX40 (CD134), was administered to the patients. Ivuxolimab, which patients received intravenously every 2 weeks, was dosed at 0.01 to 10 mg/kg. Enrollees could have had prior anti-PD-1, anti-PD-L1 or anti-CTLA-4 therapy, which over 35% had received.

On this clone: The antigen is undetermined.

Study-wide results and limits: In CD8+ T cells, expanded clones were on average more numerous than in CD4+.

Method: immunoSEQ multiplex PCR; TCRdb's copy keeps in-frame clones and lacks some. The sample lists tens of thousands of clones, roughly 80% occurring once. Trimming took 4 bases from V and 8 from J; bases not matched to a gene: 7. Germline V gives CDR1 SGDLS, CDR2 YYNGEE. This CDR3 contains 13 residues. This chain connects TRBV9 to TRBJ1-2; 8 bases agree with TRBD1. This receptor was obtained from an adult with an advanced solid tumor such as melanoma, head and neck, liver or kidney cancer. The sequences come from CD4+ or CD8+ T cells sorted from blood, collected in a trial of the OX40 agonist ivuxolimab. The CDR3 reads CASSLDRGGGYTF. CDR3 DNA: TGTGCCAGCAGCCTCGACAGGGGCGGGGGCTACACCTTC.